Sequencing of this TCR beta chain was carried out in a study of shared clonotypes between healthy human individuals. Study-wide findings and caveats: The study generally estimated greater richness for naive than memory subsets. Between a few donors, naive CD4 clonotypes were shared at a level of approximately 5%.

As concerns this clone: The antigen is undetermined.

Over several immunoSEQ plates, each subset's genomic DNA was distributed in even portions. Assay used: immunoSEQ multiplex PCR; TCRdb lists only in-frame clones, some missing. The data contain about 2,500,000 clones, around 90% of them seen just once; the ten biggest clones take up about 0.13%. J gave up 10 bases and V 9 bases, and 9 bases lay outside the gene matches. The germline gives CDR1 LGHNT, CDR2 FRNRAP. This CDR3 has 14 amino acids. Input material: naive CD4+ T cells sorted from blood. Subset meaning: CD45RA+ positively selected. The clonotype was recovered from a man aged 18 to 29 in good health. V usage is TRBV12-5 and J usage is TRBJ2-1; 13 bases are shared with TRBD2. In DNA, the CDR3 is TGTGCTAGCGGAGGACTAGCGGGAGCAGAGGAGCAGTTCTTC. As protein: CASGGLAGAEEQFF. Drawing the rest from reference TRBV12-5 and TRBJ2-1, the complete variable domain is DARVTQTPRHKVTEMGQEVTMRCQPILGHNTVFWYRQTMMQGLELLAYFRNRAPLDDSGMPKDRFSAEMPDATLATLKIQPSEPRDSAVYFCASGGLAGAEEQFFGPGTRLTVL.